This TCR beta chain comes out of a study of blood T cell repertoires in COVID-19. Study at large: Italy, Spain and the United States were the sources of the convalescent and acute COVID-19 samples. In each case, the material was cDNA or gDNA derived from T cells, B-cell-depleted T cells, or PBMCs.

Per the original data handling: Cell counts per sample came from amplifying reference gene primers. Measured with immunoSEQ multiplex PCR; TCRdb has only the in-frame clones, and not every one. D and trimming were read from the DNA, whereas the V and J calls and clone size are those reported in that table. Of roughly 150,000 clones listed, 85% are singletons. The CDR3 runs to 14 residues. Trimming shortened V by 6 bases and J by 9 bases, and 18 bases separated the two germline ends. Germline CDR1 is KGHSH and CDR2 is LQKENI. What was sequenced was peripheral blood. This chain uses TRBV18 with TRBJ1-5, with TRBD1 as a possible D gene (6 bases). This TCR derives from a man over 45 with acute or convalescent COVID-19. The CDR3 DNA is TGTGCCAGCTCGCCGGGACAAGATGCGTGGCCCCAGCATTTT. Amino acids: CASSPGQDAWPQHF.